In its sample, the clone carrying this T cell receptor (beta chain) was seen a few times. This specimen belongs to a study of T-cell reconstitution after alpha-beta-depleted transplantation in children. The germline V gene encodes CDR1 DFQATT and CDR2 SNEGSKA (reference sequence). The V and J ends lost 3 bases and 8 bases, in that order; junction bases with no gene match: 13. The CDR3 totals 16 residues. Preparation of the TCRbeta library was carried out with unique molecular identifiers. TCRdb re-called the PCR reads through MiXCR, storing one row per CDR3 protein. This sample has tens of thousands of distinct CDR3 sequences, with about 7% found just once.

The chain couples TRBV20-1 to TRBJ2-1, with 10 bases fitting TRBD2. The receptor's source is a human donor who donated a stem cell graft to a child with acute lymphoblastic leukemia. The sequencing here drew on PBMCs from the stem cell graft donor, taken from the stem cell graft. CDR3 nucleotide sequence: TGCAGTGCTAGTCCCAAACTAGCGGGGTCTTTCTATGAGCAGTTCTTC. This gives the protein CSASPKLAGSFYEQFF.